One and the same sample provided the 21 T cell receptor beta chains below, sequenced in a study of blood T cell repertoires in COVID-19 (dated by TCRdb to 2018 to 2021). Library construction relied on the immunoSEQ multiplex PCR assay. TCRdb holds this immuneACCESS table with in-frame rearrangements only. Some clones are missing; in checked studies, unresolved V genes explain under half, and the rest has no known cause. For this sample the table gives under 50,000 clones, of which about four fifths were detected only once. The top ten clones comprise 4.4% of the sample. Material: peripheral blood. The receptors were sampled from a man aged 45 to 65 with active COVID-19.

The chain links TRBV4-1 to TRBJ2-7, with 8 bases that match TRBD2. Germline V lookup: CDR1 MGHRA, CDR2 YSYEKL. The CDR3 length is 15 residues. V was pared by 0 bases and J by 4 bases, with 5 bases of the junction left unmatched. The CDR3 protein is CASSQDRGGPYEQYF. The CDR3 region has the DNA TGCGCCAGCAGCCAAGATCGGGGGGGCCCGTACGAGCAGTACTTC.

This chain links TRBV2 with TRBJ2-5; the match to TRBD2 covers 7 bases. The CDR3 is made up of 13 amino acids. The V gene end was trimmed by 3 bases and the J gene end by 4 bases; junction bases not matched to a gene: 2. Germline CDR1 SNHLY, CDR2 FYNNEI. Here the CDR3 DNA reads TGTGCCAGCAGTGACTCGGGGGGAGAGACCCAGTACTTC. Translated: CASSDSGGETQYF.

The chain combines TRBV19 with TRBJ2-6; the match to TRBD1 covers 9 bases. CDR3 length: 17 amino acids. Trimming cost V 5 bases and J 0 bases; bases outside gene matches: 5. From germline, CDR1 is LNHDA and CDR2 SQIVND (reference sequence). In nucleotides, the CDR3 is TGTGCCAGTAGTTCGGGACAGGGAGACTCTGGGGCCAACGTCCTGACTTTC. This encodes CASSSGQGDSGANVLTF.

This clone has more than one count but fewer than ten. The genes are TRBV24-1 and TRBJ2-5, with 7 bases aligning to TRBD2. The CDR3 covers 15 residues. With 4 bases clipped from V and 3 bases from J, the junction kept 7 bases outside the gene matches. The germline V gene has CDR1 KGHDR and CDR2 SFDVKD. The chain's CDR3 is CATSEGGTVKETQYF. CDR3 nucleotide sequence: TGTGCCACCAGTGAGGGGGGGACTGTTAAAGAGACCCAGTACTTC.

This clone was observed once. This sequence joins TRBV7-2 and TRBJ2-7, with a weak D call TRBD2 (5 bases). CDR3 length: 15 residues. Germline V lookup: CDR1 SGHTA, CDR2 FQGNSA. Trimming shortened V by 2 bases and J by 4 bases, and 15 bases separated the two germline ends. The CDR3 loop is CASSLNGLSGYEQYF. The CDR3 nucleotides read TGTGCCAGCAGCTTAAATGGACTGTCTGGTTACGAGCAGTACTTC.

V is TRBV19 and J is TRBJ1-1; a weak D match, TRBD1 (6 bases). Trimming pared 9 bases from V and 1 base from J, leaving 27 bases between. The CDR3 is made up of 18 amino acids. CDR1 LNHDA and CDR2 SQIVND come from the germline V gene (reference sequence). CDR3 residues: CARNSPEYHRVSNTEAFF. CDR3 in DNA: TGTGCCAGGAATTCGCCGGAGTACCACAGGGTTTCGAACACTGAAGCTTTCTTT.

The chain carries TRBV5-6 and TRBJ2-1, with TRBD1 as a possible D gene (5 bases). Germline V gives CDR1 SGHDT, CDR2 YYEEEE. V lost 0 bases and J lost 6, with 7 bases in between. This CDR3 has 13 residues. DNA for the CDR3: TGTGCCAGCAGCTTGGGAAGGGGCAATGAGCAGTTCTTC. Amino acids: CASSLGRGNEQFF. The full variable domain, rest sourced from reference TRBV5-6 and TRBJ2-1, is DAGVTQSPTHLIKTRGQQVTLRCSPKSGHDTVSWYQQALGQGPQFIFQYYEEEERQRGNFPDRFSGHQFPNYSSELNVNALLLGDSALYLCASSLGRGNEQFFGPGTRLTVL.

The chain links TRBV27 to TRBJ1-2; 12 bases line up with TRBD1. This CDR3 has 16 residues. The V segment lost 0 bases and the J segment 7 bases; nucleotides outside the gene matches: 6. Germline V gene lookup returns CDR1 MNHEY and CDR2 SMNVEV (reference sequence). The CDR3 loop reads CASSLSLGQGASGYTF. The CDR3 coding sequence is TGTGCCAGCAGTTTATCACTGGGACAGGGGGCGAGTGGCTACACCTTC.

CDR3 sequence (DNA): TGTGCCAGCAGCCCGGGACTAGCGGGGGGGCCGGTAGAGACCCAGTACTTC. Translation gives CASSPGLAGGPVETQYF. The gene calls are TRBV3-1 (or the pseudogene TRBV3-2) and TRBJ2-5; TRBD2 matches 16 bases. The CDR3 covers 17 residues. V shed 4 bases, J shed 4 bases, and the junction held 6 bases outside the gene matches. Germline V lookup: CDR1 LGHDT, CDR2 YNNKEL (reference sequence).

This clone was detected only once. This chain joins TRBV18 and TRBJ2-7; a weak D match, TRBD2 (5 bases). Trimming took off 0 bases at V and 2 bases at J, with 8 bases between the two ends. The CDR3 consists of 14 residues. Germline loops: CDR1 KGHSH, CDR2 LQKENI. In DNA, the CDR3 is TGTGCCAGCTCACCACCGTCCGGGACCTACGAGCAGTACTTC. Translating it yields CASSPPSGTYEQYF.

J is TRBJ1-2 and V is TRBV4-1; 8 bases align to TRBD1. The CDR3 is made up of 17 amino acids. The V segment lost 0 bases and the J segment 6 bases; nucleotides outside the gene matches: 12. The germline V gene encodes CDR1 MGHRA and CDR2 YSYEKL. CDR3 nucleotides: TGCGCCAGCAGCCAAGATCGGGTCATCGCGGGACAGGATGGCTACACCTTC. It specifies CASSQDRVIAGQDGYTF.

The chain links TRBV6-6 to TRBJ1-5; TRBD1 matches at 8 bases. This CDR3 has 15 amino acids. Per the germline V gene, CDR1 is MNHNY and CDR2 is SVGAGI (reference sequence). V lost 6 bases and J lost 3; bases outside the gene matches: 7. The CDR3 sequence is CASSPDRGHNQPQHF. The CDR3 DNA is TGTGCCAGCAGCCCCGACAGGGGACACAATCAGCCCCAGCATTTT.

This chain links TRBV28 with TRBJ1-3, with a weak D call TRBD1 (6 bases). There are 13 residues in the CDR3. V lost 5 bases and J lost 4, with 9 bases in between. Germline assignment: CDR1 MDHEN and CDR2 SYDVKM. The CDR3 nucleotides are TGTGCCAGCAGTAGGGGGTCCGGAAACACCATATATTTT. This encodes CASSRGSGNTIYF.

DNA of the CDR3: TGTGCCATCAGTGGCTACCTAGCCCGGGACAGGGACAATGAGCAGTTCTTC. Amino acids: CAISGYLARDRDNEQFF. This chain uses TRBV10-3 with TRBJ2-1, with 9 nucleotides matching TRBD1. The CDR3 has 17 amino acids. V dropped 4 bases and J dropped 5; count of bases not matched to a gene: 12. Germline values: CDR1 ENHRY, CDR2 SYGVKD.

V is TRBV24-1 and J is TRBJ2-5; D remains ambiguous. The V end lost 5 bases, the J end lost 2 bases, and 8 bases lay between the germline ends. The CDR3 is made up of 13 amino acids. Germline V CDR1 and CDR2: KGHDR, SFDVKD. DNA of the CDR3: TGTGCCACCAGTGGCGGAGCGCAAGAGACCCAGTACTTC. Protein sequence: CATSGGAQETQYF.

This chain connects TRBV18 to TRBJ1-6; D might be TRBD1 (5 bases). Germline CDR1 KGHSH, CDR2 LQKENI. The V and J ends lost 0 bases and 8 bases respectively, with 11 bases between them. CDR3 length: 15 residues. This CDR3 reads CASSPPSAGDSPLHF. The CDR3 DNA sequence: TGTGCCAGCTCACCACCTTCAGCGGGGGATTCACCCCTCCACTTT.

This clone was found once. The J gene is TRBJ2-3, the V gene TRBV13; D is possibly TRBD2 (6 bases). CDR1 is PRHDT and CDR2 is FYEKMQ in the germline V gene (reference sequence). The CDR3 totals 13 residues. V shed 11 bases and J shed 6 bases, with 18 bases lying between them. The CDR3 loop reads CASCGARGDTQYF. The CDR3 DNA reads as TGTGCCTCTTGCGGGGCCAGAGGGGATACGCAGTATTTT.

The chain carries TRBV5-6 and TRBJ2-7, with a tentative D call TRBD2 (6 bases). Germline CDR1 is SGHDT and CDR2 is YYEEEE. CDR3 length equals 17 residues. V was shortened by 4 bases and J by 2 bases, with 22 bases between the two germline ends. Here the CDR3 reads CASSPVSTGTEPYEQYF. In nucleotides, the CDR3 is TGTGCCAGCAGCCCTGTATCTACCGGGACTGAACCCTACGAGCAGTACTTC.

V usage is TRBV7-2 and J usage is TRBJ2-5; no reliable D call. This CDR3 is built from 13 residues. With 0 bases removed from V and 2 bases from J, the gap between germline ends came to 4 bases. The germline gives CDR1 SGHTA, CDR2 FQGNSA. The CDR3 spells CASSLAFQETQYF. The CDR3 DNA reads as TGTGCCAGCAGCTTAGCCTTTCAAGAGACCCAGTACTTC.

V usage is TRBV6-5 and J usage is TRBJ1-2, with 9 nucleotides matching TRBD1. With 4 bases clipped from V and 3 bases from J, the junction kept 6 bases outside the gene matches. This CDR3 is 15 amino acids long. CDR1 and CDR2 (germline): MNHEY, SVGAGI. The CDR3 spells CASSSSGTGHYGYTF. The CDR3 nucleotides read TGTGCCAGCAGTTCCTCCGGGACAGGGCACTATGGCTACACCTTC.

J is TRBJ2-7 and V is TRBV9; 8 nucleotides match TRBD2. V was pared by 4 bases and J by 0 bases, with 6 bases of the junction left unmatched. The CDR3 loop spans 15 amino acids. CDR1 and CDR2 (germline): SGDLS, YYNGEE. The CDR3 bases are TGTGCCAGCAGCCCTACTAGCGGACTCTCCTACGAGCAGTACTTC. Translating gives CASSPTSGLSYEQYF.